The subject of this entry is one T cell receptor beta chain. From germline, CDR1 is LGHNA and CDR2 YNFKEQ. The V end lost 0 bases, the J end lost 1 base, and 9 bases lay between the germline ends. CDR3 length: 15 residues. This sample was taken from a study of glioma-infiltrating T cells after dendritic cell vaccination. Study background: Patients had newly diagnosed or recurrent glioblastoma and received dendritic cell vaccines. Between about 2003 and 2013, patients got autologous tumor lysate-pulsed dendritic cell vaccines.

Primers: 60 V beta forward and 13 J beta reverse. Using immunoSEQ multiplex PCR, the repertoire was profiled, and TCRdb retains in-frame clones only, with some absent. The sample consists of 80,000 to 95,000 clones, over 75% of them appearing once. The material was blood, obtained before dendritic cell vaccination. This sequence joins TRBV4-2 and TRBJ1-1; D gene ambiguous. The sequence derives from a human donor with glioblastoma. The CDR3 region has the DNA TGTGCCAGCAGCCAAGATTTCCAGGCGAACACTGAAGCTTTCTTT. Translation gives CASSQDFQANTEAFF.